The following is a T cell receptor (beta chain) sequence with its context. Its antigen is still unknown. Sequenced by immunoSEQ multiplex PCR; TCRdb stores in-frame clones only, minus some. The sample lists 60,000 to 75,000 clones; 80% to 90% were seen once. This record comes from a study of T cell responses to AZD1222 COVID-19 vaccine. The germline V and J ends were trimmed by 2 bases and 0 bases, with 12 bases remaining between them. Germline assignment: CDR1 MNHEY and CDR2 SVGEGT. This CDR3 is 16 amino acids long. Study-wide results and limits: Sampled repertoires all dated from after the peak T cell response. Baseline seropositivity occurred in only six AZD1222 recipients. Among the donors, most were white British and more were female, and clonal diversity was possibly underestimated.

This TCR derives from an adult who received the AZD1222 COVID-19 vaccine. The chain couples TRBV6-2 or TRBV6-3 to TRBJ2-3; D is unresolved. Sample: peripheral blood, taken 28 days after the second AZD1222 dose. CDR3 coding DNA: TGTGCCAGCAGTTACGGGCTTACGGTGAGCACAGATACGCAGTATTTT. This codes for CASSYGLTVSTDTQYF.